This entry is about one TCR beta chain. TCR beta CDR3 regions were amplified from RNA. The TCR CDR3 was amplified in a first-round RT-PCR using the HTBI primer set. TCRdb reanalysed the multiplex PCR reads using MiXCR and keeps one entry per CDR3 protein. This sample yields more than 550,000 distinct CDR3 sequences, of which nearly 45% are seen a single time; under 8.5% belongs to the top ten. The data belong to a study of T cells in Graves' hyperthyroidism and ophthalmopathy. The CDR3 is made up of 12 amino acids. Germline CDR1 DFQATT, CDR2 SNEGSKA (reference sequence). V lost 4 bases and J lost 4, with 10 bases in between. Investigators excluded patients with uncontrolled infection, other autoimmune disease, pregnancy or lactation. Used for diagnoses were clinical symptoms, serum thyroxine and TRAb, thyroid ultrasound and orbital computed tomography.

Sequencing input: peripheral blood or thyroid tissue (not recorded which). The chain couples TRBV20-1 to TRBJ1-2, with unresolved D. The sequence derives from an adult man with Graves' disease, either hyperthyroidism or ophthalmopathy (not recorded which). Here the CDR3 reads CSATPRTYGYTF. For the CDR3, the DNA is TGCAGTGCTACCCCGAGGACCTATGGCTACACCTTC.